Described below is a single T cell receptor (beta chain) sequence and its context. Its antigen is unknown. No quality values exist for individual bases; no much larger clone is one base distant. Each donor gave one peripheral blood draw, averaging approximately 0.12 L, which was collected into heparinised tubes. A BD FACSAria II and a panel including CD45RO, CCR7, CD25, CD127, CD95 and CD27 were used to sort naive, central memory, regulatory and stem cell-like memory CD4+ T cells. Purity was above 95% for every sorted population. PBMCs were separated immediately by Lymphoprep density gradient centrifugation and were stained directly, without being cultured. To minimize batch effects, samples were stained and sorted in pairs, one healthy donor with one patient per experiment. All of the isolated RNA was reverse transcribed with the High Capacity cDNA Reverse Transcription Kit, so expressed TCRB transcripts were sequenced. Deep immunoSEQ sequencing was performed on naive, central memory and regulatory T cell samples, with an average of approximately 3.9 million total reads per sample. After sorted cells were lysed in RLT buffer, RNA was extracted with DNase-treated RNeasy Micro or Mini kits, with the choice depending on cell number. To prevent cross-contamination, each cell subset was processed individually, whereas patient and healthy donor samples were processed jointly. Using the immunoSEQ multiplex PCR, TCRB sequences were amplified from cDNA into 87-bp fragments spanning the CDR3 region. The amplicons were sequenced using the Illumina HiSeq platform. Per the source publication's procedure: PCR bias was corrected computationally using synthetic template baselines, and reads within Hamming distance 2 were collapsed, with unmergeable singletons discarded. Reads were aligned to IMGT to assign V, D and J genes, CDR3 length, and insertions or deletions at six rearrangement sites. Within each subset, clonotype counts were normalized to sorted cell number, and only after that were true diversity and Gini coefficients computed with the tcR R package. The overlap coefficient, calculated on TCRB nucleotide sequences, was used to measure repertoire sharing. As a proxy for the pre-selection repertoire, out-of-frame TCRB sequences from naive cells were analyzed. The immuneACCESS repertoire file appears here via TCRdb, limited to in-frame rearrangements. These files lack a portion of the clones; in checked studies, under half of the deficit traces to unresolved V genes, and the cause of the others is not known. The V and J calls and clone size are taken from that table; D and trimming were inferred from the DNA. This sample holds about half a million clones; roughly 31% were observed only once. Of the sample, around 0.065% is held by the ten largest clones.

The germline V gene encodes CDR1 MDHEN and CDR2 SYDVKM. Reading from cysteine to phenylalanine, the CDR3 counts 16 amino acids. Only the CDR3 DNA stays, 48 bases, in frame from base 1. V is shortened by 7 bases, J by 6 bases, and the region joining them spans 22 bases. The data were taken from a study of beta chain features in type 1 diabetes (dated by TCRdb to the late 2010s). Background on the whole study: Patients and healthy donors did not differ in mean age, gender distribution, total cell number or subset yield. Regulatory and stem cell-like memory subsets were obtained from only 8 patients and about 8 healthy donors, while naive and central memory subsets were obtained from all 30 or so donors. A total of some 100,000,000 sorted cells were examined across all samples, and a strong correlation was observed between cell number per subset and RNA yield. In the study, TCRB repertoires of sorted circulating CD4+ T cell subsets from recently diagnosed type 1 diabetes patients were compared with those of matched healthy donors. Study-wide findings and limitations: Shorter templates might have been favored by PCR, but patient and control samples were amplified and corrected together, so both groups would have been affected equally by any skew. HLA sub-analyses involved small numbers of individuals, so any influence of HLA type on TCRB rearrangement remained unresolved. Patients with type 1 diabetes made fewer insertions and deleted more nucleotides at VDJ recombination sites, implying thymic rearrangement abnormalities. Naive, central memory and regulatory TCRB repertoires appeared to be more alike among patients than among healthy donors. In all four CD4+ subsets, TCRB CDR3 length was moderately but significantly shorter in type 1 diabetes patients. Because cDNA was sequenced instead of genomic DNA, activated cells with high expression could be over-represented, although the groups did not differ in activation or CD3 levels.

The receptor's source is a man aged 18 to 30 in good health. The sample was naive CD4+ T cells from blood. The cell subset or site label of this sample denotes: true naive CD4+ T cells. This receptor chain uses TRBV28 and TRBJ1-5, and TRBD1 may be the D gene, going by 6 matching bases. The sequence in DNA is TGTGCCAGCACCCGCGGGGGTGATGGGGGCAGTCAGCCCCAGCATTTT. Its amino acids are CASTRGGDGGSQPQHF.